One sample yielded the 9 T cell receptor beta chains listed below, sequenced in a study of tumor T cells in aggressive B-cell lymphoma. Assay: immunoSEQ multiplex PCR; the TCRdb copy retains only in-frame clones and omits some. The table records some 2,700 clones, 85% of them present only once. Sequenced material: tumor tissue. The receptor set was obtained from an adult with diffuse large B cell lymphoma. Some clones in this sample may be carry-over from other donors' samples.

The chain couples TRBV7-3 to TRBJ2-2, with D maybe TRBD2 (6 bases). V lost 5 bases to trimming and J lost 2 bases, with 12 bases between them. The germline V gene has CDR1 SGHTA and CDR2 FQGTGA. The CDR3 consists of 15 residues. The CDR3 DNA sequence: TGTGCCAGCAGCCCTGGGACTGGTAACACCGGGGAGCTGTTTTTT. This encodes CASSPGTGNTGELFF.

The V and J genes are TRBV7-2 and TRBJ1-5, with D uncertain. The germline CDR1 and CDR2 sequences are SGHTA and FQGNSA. Trimming cost V 4 bases and J 3 bases, with 7 bases left between them. The CDR3 runs to 13 residues. CDR3 residues: CASSYTYNQPQHF. The CDR3 DNA reads TGTGCCAGCAGCTATACATACAATCAGCCCCAGCATTTT.

A single count supports this clone. The chain has TRBV4-2 and TRBJ2-1; D may be TRBD1 (7 bases). This CDR3 contains 17 residues. Germline V gene data show CDR1 as LGHNA and CDR2 as YNFKEQ. V gave up 1 base and J gave up 0 bases, with 13 bases separating them. CDR3 in amino acids: CASSQGQGLSSYNEQFF. The CDR3, as DNA: TGTGCCAGCAGCCAAGGACAGGGACTGAGCTCCTACAATGAGCAGTTCTTC.

The chain combines TRBV28 with TRBJ2-2; D perhaps matches TRBD1 (5 bases). V dropped 6 bases and J dropped 4 bases, with 12 bases sitting between them. CDR1 is MDHEN, CDR2 SYDVKM, per germline. CDR3 length equals 14 residues. The DNA for the CDR3 is TGTGCCAGCAGCCTCAGGGCTGGCACCGGGGAGCTGTTTTTT. Translated, it gives CASSLRAGTGELFF.

This clone was seen only once. The chain uses TRBV21-1 and TRBJ1-2; the table's D call of TRBD1 was not tested on the DNA. TRBV21-1 is termed a pseudogene. CDR3 length: 13 amino acids. The CDR3 is CASSEQGIYGYTF. CDR3 nucleotide sequence: TGTGCCAGCAGCGAACAGGGAATCTATGGCTACACCTTC.

The chain recombines TRBV7-2 with TRBJ1-4, with TRBD1 identical over 7 bases. The V gene end was trimmed by 5 bases and the J gene end by 4 bases; junction bases not matched to a gene: 4. The CDR3 runs 14 residues. Germline V lookup: CDR1 SGHTA, CDR2 FQGNSA. CDR3 coding DNA: TGTGCCAGCAGCCTGGGACAGCTTAATGAAAAACTGTTTTTT. Translation gives CASSLGQLNEKLFF.

The gene calls are TRBV18 and TRBJ1-5; tentative D call: TRBD1 (6 bases). V was trimmed by 1 base and J by 7 bases, leaving 8 bases between them. CDR3 size: 13 residues. Germline CDR1 reads KGHSH; CDR2 reads LQKENI. CDR3 in DNA: TGTGCCAGCTCACCACTCGGGACACAGCCCCAGCATTTT. Protein sequence: CASSPLGTQPQHF.

This chain joins TRBV7-3 and TRBJ2-1; D is uncertain. Germline assignment: CDR1 SGHTA and CDR2 FQGTGA. V lost 4 bases to trimming and J lost 7 bases, with 11 bases between them. This CDR3 has 13 residues. CDR3 sequence: CASSSGRFNEQFF. CDR3 nucleotide sequence: TGTGCCAGCAGCTCTGGGCGCTTTAATGAGCAGTTCTTC. Complete variable domain (other parts from reference TRBV7-3 and TRBJ2-1): GAGVSQTPSNKVTEKGKYVELRCDPISGHTALYWYRQSLGQGPEFLIYFQGTGAADDSGLPNDRFFAVRPEGSVSTLKIQRTERGDSAVYLCASSSGRFNEQFFGPGTRLTVL.

To note about this clone: Other DNA variants within this sample encode the same CDR3. The J gene is TRBJ2-4, the V gene TRBV6-5, with D possibly matching TRBD2 (5 bases). Per the germline V gene, CDR1 is MNHEY and CDR2 is SVGAGI. V was clipped by 7 bases and J by 0 bases, with 13 bases between them. CDR3 length equals 15 residues. CDR3 residues: CASTGSSLAKNIQYF. As DNA, the CDR3 is TGTGCCAGCACTGGGAGTTCCCTAGCCAAAAACATTCAGTACTTC.